This is a list of T cell receptor beta chains from one sample in a study of metastatic and nonmetastatic thyroid tumors. TCRdb reprocessed the PCR reads via MiXCR. The table lists about 35,000 clones, 25% to 30% of them singletons. Sequenced sample: blood. Receptor source: a female donor with papillary thyroid cancer or a benign thyroid nodule (not recorded which). Some clones in this sample may be carry-over from other donors' samples. Each CDR3 is given with its conserved first and last residue. The order of the fields is clone size, V gene, J gene, D gene, CDR3 protein, CDR3 DNA. The D gene is left open where the match is weak. Size is stated for part of the rows, as once, few or many counts, or as a class when the clone is expanded.

abundance: medium-sized
v_gene: TRBV30
j_gene: TRBJ2-7
d_gene: .
CDR3aa: CAWSVYRTVHSYEQYF
CDR3nt: TGTGCCTGGAGCGTTTACCGGACAGTGCACTCCTACGAGCAGTACTTC

abundance: many
v_gene: TRBV12-3/TRBV12-4
j_gene: TRBJ2-3
d_gene: .
CDR3aa: CASSLQASPSTDTQYF
CDR3nt: TGTGCCAGCAGTTTACAGGCTAGCCCTAGCACAGATACGCAGTATTTT

abundance: medium-sized
v_gene: TRBV6-1
j_gene: TRBJ1-3
d_gene: .
CDR3aa: CATRSSGNTIYF
CDR3nt: TGTGCCACCCGGTCCTCTGGAAACACCATATATTTT

abundance: many
v_gene: TRBV12-3/TRBV12-4
j_gene: TRBJ2-3
d_gene: .
CDR3aa: CASSLAGGSTQYF
CDR3nt: TGTGCCAGCAGTTTAGCCGGGGGCTCTACGCAGTATTTT

abundance: .
v_gene: TRBV30
j_gene: TRBJ2-2
d_gene: .
CDR3aa: CAWTETRTGELFF
CDR3nt: TGTGCCTGGACAGAAACTCGCACCGGGGAGCTGTTTTTT

abundance: many
v_gene: TRBV7-9
j_gene: TRBJ2-4
d_gene: TRBD1
CDR3aa: CASSFDRGRGNIQYF
CDR3nt: TGTGCCAGCAGCTTCGACAGGGGGCGAGGGAACATTCAGTACTTC

abundance: .
v_gene: TRBV20-1
j_gene: TRBJ1-3
d_gene: .
CDR3aa: CSARGEGWTSGNTIYF
CDR3nt: TGCAGTGCTAGGGGGGAGGGTTGGACCTCTGGAAACACCATATATTTT

abundance: medium-sized
v_gene: TRBV4-1
j_gene: TRBJ2-7
d_gene: .
CDR3aa: CASSQDKAGEQYF
CDR3nt: TGCGCCAGCAGCCAAGATAAGGCGGGGGAGCAGTACTTC

abundance: medium-sized
v_gene: TRBV27
j_gene: TRBJ1-5
d_gene: TRBD1
CDR3aa: CASSQAGGGQPQHF
CDR3nt: TGTGCCAGCAGTCAAGCAGGGGGAGGTCAGCCCCAGCATTTT

abundance: few
v_gene: TRBV12-3/TRBV12-4
j_gene: TRBJ2-3
d_gene: .
CDR3aa: CASSPGFVGDGDTQYF
CDR3nt: TGTGCCAGCAGCCCGGGGTTCGTGGGGGATGGAGATACGCAGTATTTT

abundance: many
v_gene: TRBV20-1
j_gene: TRBJ2-2
d_gene: TRBD2
CDR3aa: CSASSGLAANTGELFF
CDR3nt: TGCAGTGCTAGTTCCGGACTAGCGGCGAACACCGGGGAGCTGTTTTTT

abundance: medium-sized
v_gene: TRBV6-1
j_gene: TRBJ2-1
d_gene: TRBD1
CDR3aa: CASSSGTGKGYEQFF
CDR3nt: TGTGCCAGCAGCTCCGGGACAGGAAAGGGCTATGAGCAGTTCTTC

abundance: many
v_gene: TRBV6-4
j_gene: TRBJ1-1
d_gene: .
CDR3aa: CASSESAGNTEAFF
CDR3nt: TGTGCCAGCAGTGAGAGTGCCGGGAACACTGAAGCTTTCTTT

abundance: few
v_gene: TRBV6-1
j_gene: TRBJ1-6
d_gene: .
CDR3aa: CASMPAPVLDNSPLHF
CDR3nt: TGTGCCAGCATGCCCGCTCCGGTACTTGATAATTCACCCCTCCACTTT

abundance: many
v_gene: TRBV5-1
j_gene: TRBJ2-1
d_gene: .
CDR3aa: CASSSLSGSYNEQFF
CDR3nt: TGCGCCAGCAGCTCTCTTTCCGGGTCCTACAATGAGCAGTTCTTC

abundance: .
v_gene: TRBV6-1
j_gene: TRBJ1-1
d_gene: TRBD1
CDR3aa: CASRRPGTGDSAFF
CDR3nt: TGTGCCAGCAGGAGACCAGGGACAGGGGACTCAGCTTTCTTT

abundance: .
v_gene: TRBV20-1
j_gene: TRBJ1-2
d_gene: .
CDR3aa: CSAPASLPYGYTF
CDR3nt: TGCAGTGCCCCTGCGTCATTGCCTTATGGCTACACCTTC

abundance: .
v_gene: TRBV18
j_gene: TRBJ2-7
d_gene: .
CDR3aa: CAGSRDITYEQYF
CDR3nt: TGTGCCGGCTCACGGGACATAACCTACGAGCAGTACTTC

abundance: many
v_gene: TRBV10-1
j_gene: TRBJ2-6
d_gene: .
CDR3aa: CASSDSWGTSGANVLTF
CDR3nt: TGCGCCAGCAGTGACAGTTGGGGAACCTCTGGGGCCAACGTCCTGACTTTC

abundance: .
v_gene: TRBV11-2
j_gene: TRBJ1-3
d_gene: .
CDR3aa: CASSFRQTHGNTIYF
CDR3nt: TGTGCCAGCAGCTTCCGGCAAACCCATGGAAACACCATATATTTT

abundance: few
v_gene: TRBV11-2
j_gene: TRBJ1-2
d_gene: .
CDR3aa: CASSLNGGGGGYTF
CDR3nt: TGTGCCAGCAGCTTAAACGGTGGGGGCGGGGGCTACACCTTC